This TCR beta chain was captured by sequencing in a study of blood T cell repertoires in COVID-19. Study-wide background: Sources were T cells, B-cell-depleted T cells, or PBMCs; the material itself was cDNA or gDNA.

Measured with immunoSEQ multiplex PCR; TCRdb has only the in-frame clones, and not every one. The sample has roughly 250,000 clones, approximately 85% seen once; the top ten hold 0.87%. The CDR3 totals 14 residues. The V gene's germline CDR1 is ENHRY and CDR2 SYGVKD. Trimming cost V 7 bases and J 3 bases; bases outside gene matches: 2. The clonotype was recovered from a human donor with COVID-19, enrolled during active disease. The donor label of this sample is uncertain. The chain employs TRBV10-3 and TRBJ2-2; TRBD1 aligns across 10 bases. The sample was peripheral blood. DNA for the CDR3: TGTGCCATCAAAGGGACAGGGGACACCGGGGAGCTGTTTTTT. Protein product: CAIKGTGDTGELFF.